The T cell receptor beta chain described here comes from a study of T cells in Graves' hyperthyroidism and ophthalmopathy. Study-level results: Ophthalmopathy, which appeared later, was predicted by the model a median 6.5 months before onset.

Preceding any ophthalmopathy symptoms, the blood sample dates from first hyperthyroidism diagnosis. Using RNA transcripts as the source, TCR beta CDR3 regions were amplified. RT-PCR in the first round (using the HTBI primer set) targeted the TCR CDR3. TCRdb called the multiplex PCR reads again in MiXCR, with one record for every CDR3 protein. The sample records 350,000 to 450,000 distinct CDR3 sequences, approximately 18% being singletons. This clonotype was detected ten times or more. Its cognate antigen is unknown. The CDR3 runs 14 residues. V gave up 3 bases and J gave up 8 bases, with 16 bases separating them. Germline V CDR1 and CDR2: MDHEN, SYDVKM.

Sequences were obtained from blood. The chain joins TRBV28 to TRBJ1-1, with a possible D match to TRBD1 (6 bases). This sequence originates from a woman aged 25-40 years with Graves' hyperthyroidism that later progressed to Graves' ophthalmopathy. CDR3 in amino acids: CASSFGRAGTEAFF. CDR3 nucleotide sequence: TGTGCCAGCAGTTTCGGTCGGGCAGGGACAGAAGCTTTCTTT. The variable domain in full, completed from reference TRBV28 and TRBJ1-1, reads DVKVTQSSRYLVKRTGEKVFLECVQDMDHENMFWYRQDPGLGLRLIYFSYDVKMKEKGDIPEGYSVSREKKERFSLILESASTNQTSMYLCASSFGRAGTEAFFGQGTRLTVV.